The 27 T cell receptor beta chains in this list originate from one sample, sequenced in a study of MAIT cells during Salmonella Paratyphi A infection (dated by TCRdb to 2017 to 2019). General study outcomes and caveats: MAIT TRBV usage was found to be oligoclonal, with TRBV20 and TRBV6 favoured, and appeared to be unchanged by infection.

Library preparation employed 5' RACE. TCRdb names Illumina MiSeq as the instrument used. TCRdb handled the public reads itself, with Q25 trimming in fastp and clone calling in MiXCR, and kept productive beta chains. Each CDR3 protein gets just one entry, which takes the most common genes and DNA from the rows behind it. For this sample the table gives 1,300 to 1,500 distinct CDR3 sequences, of which around 53% were detected only once. The ten largest make up more than 30% of the sample. This sample's time point label indicates: before S. Paratyphi A challenge (baseline). MAIT cells were defined as Valpha7.2+ CD161+ T cells and identified and sorted by flow cytometry. These TCRs' antigens remain unknown. This material consisted of MAIT cells from blood, taken at the first sampling point of the challenge study. All receptors come from a person aged 18 to 70 who was deliberately infected with Salmonella Paratyphi A in a paratyphoid fever challenge study.

The chain has TRBV20-1 and TRBJ1-1; D call uncertain. CDR3 size: 12 residues. V dropped 7 bases and J dropped 1 base, with 10 bases sitting between them. Germline assignment: CDR1 DFQATT and CDR2 SNEGSKA (reference sequence). This CDR3 reads CSVYRGNTEAFF. CDR3 sequence (DNA): TGCAGTGTTTACCGTGGGAACACTGAAGCTTTCTTT.

A word on this clonotype: This CDR3 fails to terminate in the conserved phenylalanine or tryptophan, so it likely reflects a read error. No DNA is shown, since the ends of the CDR3 on it are uncertain; the CDR3 is the one TCRdb lists. This chain links TRBV20-1 with TRBJ1-1; TRBD1 was called by the table and not checked on the DNA. The length of the CDR3 is 13 amino acids, counting both ends. Germline CDR1 and CDR2: DFQATT and SNEGSKA (reference sequence). CDR3 sequence: CSARWGEGTEDLG.

Note on this clonotype: Because it lacks the conserved phenylalanine or tryptophan at the end, this CDR3 is likely a read error. The limits of the CDR3 on the DNA are not certain, so only TCRdb's listed CDR3 is given. The chain carries TRBV6-4 and TRBJ2-3; the D segment call TRBD2 is taken from the table without a DNA check. From its first to its last residue, the CDR3 has 15 amino acids. Germline V lookup: CDR1 MRHNA, CDR2 SNTAGT. CDR3 region: CASSQTSGGTDTQEG.

By sample fraction, this clonotype is medium-sized. The V and J genes are TRBV6-2 or TRBV6-3 and TRBJ2-3; 11 nucleotides match TRBD2. The CDR3 runs to 15 residues. Trimming at V came to 7 bases and at J to 2 bases, leaving 5 bases not matched to a gene. Germline CDR1 is MNHEY and CDR2 is SVGEGT. CDR3 sequence: CASTMGLADTDTQYF. The CDR3 DNA is TGTGCCAGCACCATGGGACTAGCGGACACAGATACGCAGTATTTT.

The rearrangement links TRBV5-1 to TRBJ1-1; D is unclear. The length of the CDR3 is 14 residues. V was cut by 3 bases and J by 1 base, with 10 bases left in between. The V gene's germline CDR1 is SGHRS and CDR2 YFSETQ. CDR3 sequence reads: CASSYGVRNTEAFF. The DNA of the CDR3 is TGCGCCAGCAGCTACGGAGTCAGGAACACTGAAGCTTTCTTT.

In its sample, this clonotype is large. The gene calls are TRBV6-2 or TRBV6-3 and TRBJ2-5; 9 positions match TRBD2. V lost 4 bases, J lost 5 bases, and 8 bases stayed unmatched. The CDR3 totals 15 residues. Germline V gene data show CDR1 as MNHEY and CDR2 as SVGEGT. CDR3: CASSFQAGGAETQYF. The CDR3 nucleotides are TGTGCCAGCAGTTTCCAAGCGGGAGGCGCGGAGACCCAGTACTTC.

The chain couples TRBV20-1 to TRBJ2-5; no clear D gene. V lost 1 base, J lost 1 base, and 7 bases lay in between. The CDR3 is made up of 13 amino acids. The germline gives CDR1 DFQATT, CDR2 SNEGSKA (reference sequence). The CDR3 sequence is CSARASSQETQYF. In DNA, the CDR3 is TGCAGTGCTAGAGCCAGCAGCCAAGAGACCCAGTACTTC.

J is TRBJ2-3 and V is TRBV6-2 or TRBV6-3; 13 nucleotides line up with TRBD2. Trimming took 6 bases from V and 6 from J; bases not matched to a gene: 12. Per germline, CDR1 MNHEY and CDR2 SVGEGT. The CDR3 sequence is 17 residues long. CDR3 in DNA: TGTGCCAGCAGCCTGGATTCGACTAGCGGGGGGTTGGATACGCAGTATTTT. Protein: CASSLDSTSGGLDTQYF.

The chain links TRBV20-1 to TRBJ2-2, with 7 bases lining up with TRBD2. Germline-derived CDR1 and CDR2 are DFQATT and SNEGSKA (reference sequence). This CDR3 has 15 amino acids. V lost 0 bases to trimming and J lost 6 bases; unmatched junction nucleotides: 7. The CDR3 reads CSARDLDLAAGELFF. The CDR3 bases are TGCAGTGCTAGAGATCTCGATCTAGCGGCCGGGGAGCTGTTTTTT.

This chain uses TRBV6-4 with TRBJ2-7; D call uncertain. Trimming removed 7 bases at V and 0 bases at J, with 10 bases between. Germline-derived CDR1 and CDR2 are MRHNA and SNTAGT. The CDR3 is made up of 13 amino acids. CDR3 bases: TGTGCCAGCACCAGACTTTTCTCCTACGAGCAGTACTTC. Translated, it gives CASTRLFSYEQYF.

The chain couples TRBV20-1 to TRBJ2-1, with a possible D match to TRBD2 (6 bases). The CDR3 totals 16 residues. V was shortened by 0 bases and J by 10 bases, with 22 bases between the two germline ends. Germline V lookup: CDR1 DFQATT, CDR2 SNEGSKA (reference sequence). The CDR3: CSARDGGRGEEEEQFF. The CDR3 region has the DNA TGCAGTGCTAGAGATGGGGGTAGAGGGGAGGAAGAGGAGCAGTTCTTC.

This clonotype was counted a single time. V gene TRBV20-1 combines with J gene TRBJ2-6, with TRBD2 identical over 7 bases. Germline lookup yields CDR1 DFQATT and CDR2 SNEGSKA (reference sequence). The CDR3 runs to 15 residues. V lost 8 bases to trimming and J lost 1 base; unmatched junction nucleotides: 8. This CDR3 is CSSRTSISGANVLTF. The CDR3 DNA is TGCAGTTCCAGGACTAGTATTTCTGGGGCCAACGTCCTGACTTTC.

This clonotype is judged large. The DNA for the CDR3 is TGTGCCAGCAGCCAAGAGAGGGGTAGCGGGGCAGATACGCAGTATTTT. Encoded protein: CASSQERGSGADTQYF. J is TRBJ2-3 and V is TRBV4-2; 8 positions agree with TRBD2. CDR3 length: 16 amino acids. The germline CDR1 and CDR2 sequences are LGHNA and YNFKEQ. Trimming took 0 bases from V and 4 from J; bases not matched to a gene: 6.

By share, this clonotype counts as large. This chain joins TRBV6-4 and TRBJ2-6; D might be TRBD1 (6 bases). V lost 4 bases, J lost 4 bases, and 11 bases lay in between. Germline V gene sequence: CDR1 MRHNA, CDR2 SNTAGT. The CDR3 runs to 15 residues. The chain's CDR3 is CASSVNRDGANVLTF. CDR3 sequence (DNA): TGTGCCAGCAGTGTTAACAGGGACGGGGCCAACGTCCTGACTTTC.

By sample fraction, this clonotype is medium-sized (0.01 to 0.1%). The CDR3 DNA sequence: TGTGCCAGCAGTGAATCCCGGGGTTGGGAGACCCAGTACTTC. It yields the protein CASSESRGWETQYF. This chain joins TRBV6-1 and TRBJ2-5; D is perhaps TRBD2 (5 bases). The CDR3 length is 14 residues. Germline V lookup: CDR1 MNHNS, CDR2 SASEGT. V lost 2 bases to trimming and J lost 5 bases, with 12 bases between them.

To note about this clonotype: The DNA is omitted, as the CDR3 cannot be located on it reliably, and the CDR3 follows TCRdb's listing. The J gene is TRBJ2-1, the V gene TRBV6-4; the D segment call TRBD1 is taken from the table without a DNA check. Germline V gene lookup returns CDR1 MRHNA and CDR2 SNTAGT. Including both end residues, the CDR3 is 21 amino acids long. CDR3 sequence: CASFYICSARAGGADSNEQFF.

This clonotype was seen just once. The chain links TRBV20-1 to TRBJ2-5; 8 bases are shared with TRBD2. V was pared by 0 bases and J by 6 bases, with 6 bases of the junction left unmatched. Germline CDR1 reads DFQATT; CDR2 reads SNEGSKA (reference sequence). CDR3 size: 14 residues. Written as DNA, the CDR3 is TGCAGTGCTAGAGATCTGGGCGGGGGGCAGACCCAGTACTTC. Translated: CSARDLGGGQTQYF.

This clonotype was observed a handful of times. The chain joins TRBV20-1 to TRBJ2-7; TRBD2 might be the D (5 bases). Germline V gene sequence: CDR1 DFQATT, CDR2 SNEGSKA (reference sequence). The CDR3 is 12 amino acids. V was shortened by 1 base and J by 7 bases, with 11 bases between the two germline ends. CDR3 loop: CSARGGAWEQYF. The DNA for the CDR3 is TGCAGTGCTAGAGGGGGAGCGTGGGAGCAGTACTTC.

By share, this clonotype ranks as hyperexpanded (1% or more). The rearrangement joins TRBV6-4 to TRBJ2-1, with 8 bases aligning to TRBD2. The germline CDR1 and CDR2 sequences are MRHNA and SNTAGT. The CDR3 runs 16 residues. J gave up 4 bases and V 3 bases, and 8 bases lay outside the gene matches. CDR3 residues: CASSDTAGAGYNEQFF. The DNA for the CDR3 is TGTGCCAGCAGTGATACAGCGGGAGCAGGGTACAATGAGCAGTTCTTC.

This clonotype is deemed medium-sized. CDR3 region: CASSQETSGSYEQYF. The CDR3 DNA is TGTGCCAGCAGCCAAGAGACTAGCGGCTCCTACGAGCAGTACTTC. This chain links TRBV4-2 with TRBJ2-7; 9 bases are a match to TRBD2. With 0 bases clipped from V and 0 bases from J, the junction kept 0 bases outside the gene matches. Per the germline V gene, CDR1 is LGHNA and CDR2 is YNFKEQ. CDR3 length: 15 amino acids.

A remark on this clonotype: The CDR3 end shows no conserved phenylalanine or tryptophan, and so a read error is likely. This chain links TRBV6-4 with TRBJ2-3; 7 bases are a match to TRBD2. This CDR3 spans 16 amino acids. The germline V gene encodes CDR1 MRHNA and CDR2 SNTAGT. The CDR3 nucleotides are TGTGCCAGCAGTGACTCGGAGGAGGGAGGGGCAGAGACGCAGTATTTG. Its protein is CASSDSEEGGAETQYL.

The V gene is TRBV20-1, the J gene TRBJ2-1; 8 nucleotides align to TRBD2. Trimming at V came to 0 bases and at J to 6 bases, leaving 13 bases not matched to a gene. From germline, CDR1 is DFQATT and CDR2 SNEGSKA (reference sequence). CDR3 length: 17 amino acids. Here the CDR3 reads CSARDRSGGADSNEQFF. Written as DNA, the CDR3 is TGCAGTGCTAGAGATCGGAGCGGGGGCGCCGATTCCAATGAGCAGTTCTTC.

DNA for the CDR3: TGTGCCAGCAGCAAAGAACAGGTGGACACTGAAGCTTTCTTT. Translated: CASSKEQVDTEAFF. The chain employs TRBV21-1 and TRBJ1-1; the table's TRBD1 call for D was not verified on the DNA. TRBV21-1 is recorded as a pseudogene. CDR3 length: 14 amino acids.

This chain connects TRBV2 to TRBJ2-7; no firm D call. Trimming took off 6 bases at V and 6 bases at J, with 9 bases between the two ends. The germline V gene encodes CDR1 SNHLY and CDR2 FYNNEI. The CDR3 is 11 amino acids. Written as DNA, the CDR3 is TGTGCCAGCAGGGAACCTGGCGAGCAGTACTTC. Protein: CASREPGEQYF.

Remarks on this clonotype: Since the CDR3 does not end with the conserved phenylalanine or tryptophan, this likely comes from a read error. The V gene is TRBV2, the J gene TRBJ2-7, with D maybe TRBD2 (5 bases). This CDR3 is 15 amino acids long. V was shortened by 3 bases and J by 2 bases, with 14 bases between the two germline ends. Per the germline V gene, CDR1 is SNHLY and CDR2 is FYNNEI. CDR3 loop: CASSERADGPYEQYL. The CDR3 DNA reads as TGTGCCAGCAGTGAGCGAGCGGATGGACCCTACGAGCAGTACCTC.

Remarks on this clonotype: It is likely a read error, because the conserved phenylalanine at the end of the CDR3 is missing. Because the CDR3's place on the DNA is in doubt, the DNA is left out and the CDR3 is given as listed by TCRdb. The V gene is TRBV6-2 or TRBV6-3, the J gene TRBJ2-7; the tabulated D call, TRBD1, remains unverified against the DNA. With termini counted, the CDR3 has 13 amino acids. CDR1 MNHEY and CDR2 SVGEGT come from the germline V gene. The CDR3 loop is CASSYADRDEKYG.

On this clonotype: Because it lacks the conserved phenylalanine or tryptophan at the end, this CDR3 is likely a read error. It is unclear where the CDR3 begins or ends on the DNA, so no DNA is shown, and the CDR3 is as TCRdb lists it. This chain links TRBV20-1 with TRBJ2-5; the table's D gene call, TRBD1, was not cross checked with the DNA. The CDR3 is made up of 14 amino acids, end residues included. The germline V gene encodes CDR1 DFQATT and CDR2 SNEGSKA (reference sequence). The CDR3 sequence: CSARDGGGQETQEG.